This T cell receptor (beta chain) was profiled in a study of blood T cells in healthy people across ages (dated by TCRdb to between 2015 and 2017). Some background on the complete study: In model experiments, template switching captured roughly one uniquely barcoded TCR beta cDNA molecule for every two T cells. The donors were split into four age groups: young (average around 16 years), middle-aged (roughly 40), aged (62) and long-lived (under 90). To track age-related changes in TCR beta repertoire diversity, the study relied on deep sequencing normalized with unique cDNA molecular identifiers. To avoid experimental bias, donors of different ages were randomly spread across the sequencing lanes. For two donors (one aged 18 to 29 and one aged 80 or older), the study analyzed two additional independent replicas of 1 million unique cDNA reads from the same blood draw.

This clonotype was counted a few times. The clone's antigen remains unknown. Base qualities were left out, and no much larger clone turns up one base away. Here is what the overall study found, with its caveats: Compared with the aged group, more naive CD4+ T cells, fewer expanded clones and increased TCR diversity were shown by the long-lived group, suggesting age selection. As age increased, observed TCR beta diversity per million T cells dropped in a roughly linear way, and a significant reduction was already evident by age about 36. Conclusive comparison of naive and antigen-experienced compartments was prevented by the profiling of bulk unsorted PBMCs. Total diversity estimates from one million sequenced T cells were considered lower bounds and underestimates. Because donor CMV infection status was unknown, age-related changes in expanded clonotypes were potentially confounded. A strong correlation was found between observed TCR beta diversity and the percentage of naive T cells measured by flow cytometry.

Donors were a few dozen systemically healthy Caucasian individuals from Russia aged 6 to 90 years. Each donor gave ten milliliters of peripheral blood, drawn into EDTA-treated Vacutainer tubes. PBMCs were isolated by Ficoll-Paque density-gradient centrifugation, with at least 6 million obtained per sample. Trizol reagent was used to extract total RNA from PBMCs, with at least 5 micrograms per sample. Naive CD45RAhigh/CD27high T cell percentages were measured by flow cytometry on a PBMC aliquot from every donor. Library prep was done by 5' RACE. TCRdb shows the sequencer as Illumina HiSeq 2500. A second roughly 6 to 11 cycle PCR used a sample-barcoded 5' primer and a J-beta primer mix. A unique molecular identifier was introduced onto each TCR beta cDNA molecule by a template-switch 5' adaptor carrying 12 random nucleotides. Each sample yielded at least 2.5 million CDR3-containing paired-end reads. All of the RNA was converted into first-strand cDNA using the Mint cDNA synthesis kit, with a TRBC-specific oligonucleotide serving as the primer. Following uracil-DNA glycosylase treatment, a first 18-cycle PCR with universal primers M1SS and BC2_uni_R was performed on all cDNA. The study's processing was this. For normalization, 1 million high-quality reads were randomly selected from each sample, with every read carrying a distinct molecular identifier. Reads sharing molecular identifiers were discarded rather than binned into consensus sequences. CDR3 identification, clonotype clustering and error correction used MiTCR with a Q25 quality threshold and the strictest error-elimination algorithm. A nonparametric unseen species model with Euler transformation was used to estimate a lower bound on total TCR beta diversity. TCRdb's own reprocessing of the public reads used fastp at Q25 and MiXCR and kept productive beta chains. One record per CDR3 amino acid sequence lists the most common genes and DNA. TCRdb, rather than the study authors, made the V and J calls. Counted in this sample were some 700,000 distinct CDR3 sequences; approximately 43% of them appeared once. The ten largest account for roughly 20% of the sample.

Taken from the germline V gene (reference sequence), the CDR1 and CDR2 loops are DFQATT and SNEGSKA. Unmatched junction bases come to 6, with V trimmed by 3 bases and J by 4 bases. The CDR3 starts with the cysteine, ends with the phenylalanine, and has 13 residues. The kept DNA is CDR3 alone, 39 bases in frame from the first base. The chain is assembled from TRBV20-1 and TRBJ2-7; TRBD2 agrees with 7 junctional bases. Source material: blood. The sequence was obtained from a woman in her sixties in good health. The nucleotide sequence is given as TGCAGTGCTAGTCGCGGCGGGAGATACGAGCAGTACTTC. This yields the protein CSASRGGRYEQYF.